This T cell receptor beta chain was captured by sequencing in a study of T cell responses to AZD1222 COVID-19 vaccine. About this clone itself: Its matching antigen is unknown.

Overall study results and limits: Only a handful of AZD1222 recipients, more than five in all, had baseline seropositivity. Spike was spanned by vaccine-associated CD4 TCRs, which were dominant at 160-218 and 743-854.

The CDR3 runs to 18 residues. TCRdb's table, derived via immunoSEQ multiplex PCR, lists solely in-frame clones and lacks some. Of fewer than 250,000 clones detected, over 80% appear once; the ten largest clones hold approximately 1.3%. The specimen comprised peripheral blood, sampled on day 0 of AZD1222 vaccination. The chain carries TRBV21-1 and TRBJ1-3. TRBV21-1 is reported as a pseudogene. The sequence was obtained from an adult in good health. The CDR3, as DNA: TGTGCCAGCAGCAAAGGCTTCTCAAGGGAACGCTCTGGAAACACCATATATTTT. It encodes CASSKGFSRERSGNTIYF.